The following is a T cell receptor beta chain sequence with its context. The antigen is unknown. The assay was immunoSEQ multiplex PCR, and TCRdb's table has in-frame clones only and misses some. This table holds under 85,000 clones, 80% found once. The sample is drawn from a study of T cell clones after liver transplantation. Study context: Immunosuppression withdrawal was tried within 2 years after liver transplantation in this trial. Blood was drawn pre-transplant, before withdrawal, and after full or failed withdrawal. Tolerant meant at least one year fully off immunosuppression without liver enzymes above twice normal. Regarding the study as a whole: Migration into the graft, not deletion, may explain lost graft donor-reactive T cells.

The TCR was taken from a human patient who received a liver transplant. Some of the T cells may derive from the graft donor. The sample here was CD4+ T cells from blood, taken 12 months after liver transplant.

Here the CDR3 DNA reads TGTGCCAGCAGGGCCCGGGTGTTAAGGGGGAACAATGAGCAGTTCTTC. It yields the protein CASRARVLRGNNEQFF. The chain employs TRBV27 and TRBJ2-1; possibly TRBD1 for D (6 bases). This CDR3 is 16 amino acids long. V dropped 6 bases and J dropped 5 bases, with 20 bases sitting between them. Germline lookup yields CDR1 MNHEY and CDR2 SMNVEV (reference sequence).